This section outlines one T cell receptor beta chain sequence together with its context. This specimen belongs to a study of shared clonotypes between healthy human individuals. TCRdb's copy holds only in-frame clones and misses some; the assay was immunoSEQ multiplex PCR. Of around 1.6 million clones listed, around 98% were seen once; the top ten hold 0.4% to 0.55%. Trimming cost V 2 bases and J 2 bases, with 11 bases left between them. The CDR3 runs 15 residues. Germline V lookup: CDR1 MRHNA, CDR2 SNTAGT. Sample: naive CD4+ T cells sorted from blood. The subset denotes: CD45RA+ positively selected. V gene TRBV6-4 combines with J gene TRBJ2-3; perhaps TRBD1 as D (5 bases). This receptor was obtained from a man aged 30 to 39 in good health. CDR3 DNA sequence: TGTGCCAGCAGTGACGTCCAGGGATCCACAGATACGCAGTATTTT. Translating it yields CASSDVQGSTDTQYF.